The source of this T cell receptor (beta chain) is a study of identical twins. Broader study findings: Part of the zero-insertion signal could reflect confounding by invariant MAIT and iNKT cells. Findings depended on cross-sectional statistics rather than tracking the same donors.

CDR3 size: 12 residues. Per germline, CDR1 DFQATT and CDR2 SNEGSKA (reference sequence). V dropped 2 bases and J dropped 1 base, with 5 bases sitting between them. This clonotype turned up a few times. Its antigen is not known. From the 5' RACE reads, TCRdb called clonotypes with MiXCR, one entry per CDR3 protein. This table holds 1.5 million to 2 million distinct CDR3 sequences, under 35% found once. The V call is TRBV20-1, the J call TRBJ1-1; D is unresolved. Specimen: cord blood. The sequence was obtained from a newborn girl in good health. Here the CDR3 reads CSARRKNTEAFF. Here the CDR3 DNA reads TGCAGTGCTAGACGAAAGAACACTGAAGCTTTCTTT.